Each of the 5 T cell receptor beta chains below was sequenced from the same sample in a study of PD-1 blockade in classical Hodgkin lymphoma. Time point here: cycle 4 day 1 (C4D1), after more than five weeks of nivolumab. Each and every patient relapsed after autologous stem cell transplantation, and patients got differing brentuximab vedotin exposure. Here immunoSEQ multiplex PCR was the method, and the copy in TCRdb shows in-frame clones only, minus some. The sample has under 40,000 clones; around 81% are singletons. This specimen was peripheral blood mononuclear cells (PBMCs), taken before the fourth cycle of nivolumab. Every receptor here comes from a human donor with classical Hodgkin lymphoma.

This rearrangement joins TRBV6-1 to TRBJ1-2; the D is unclear. The ends were cut back, 2 bases at V and 1 base at J, with 2 bases in the middle. Germline-derived CDR1 and CDR2 are MNHNS and SASEGT. The CDR3 spans 12 residues. The DNA of the CDR3 is TGTGCCAGCAGTGAACATAACTATGGCTACACCTTC. Its protein product is CASSEHNYGYTF.

The chain couples TRBV10-3 to TRBJ1-5; D gene uncertain. CDR1 ENHRY and CDR2 SYGVKD come from the germline V gene. V gave up 11 bases and J gave up 5 bases, with 16 bases separating them. This CDR3 is built from 13 residues. The CDR3 DNA reads as TGTGCCTCCTCGGCGGAATCCTATCAGCCCCAGCATTTT. This encodes CASSAESYQPQHF.

This rearrangement joins TRBV9 to TRBJ2-5; no firm D call. CDR3 length: 13 amino acids. Trimming shortened V by 0 bases and J by 5 bases, and 8 bases separated the two germline ends. Germline values: CDR1 SGDLS, CDR2 YYNGEE. CDR3 sequence: CASSVDSGETQYF. The CDR3, as DNA: TGTGCCAGCAGCGTAGACAGTGGTGAGACCCAGTACTTC. Full variable domain (remainder filled in from reference TRBV9 and TRBJ2-5): DSGVTQTPKHLITATGQRVTLRCSPRSGDLSVYWYQQSLDQGLQFLIQYYNGEERAKGNILERFSAQQFPDLHSELNLSSLELGDSALYFCASSVDSGETQYFGPGTRLLVL.

The rearrangement links TRBV15 to TRBJ2-7, with 11 bases aligning to TRBD2. V shed 0 bases and J 2 bases; nucleotides not matched to a gene: 6. Germline V gives CDR1 LNHNV, CDR2 YYDKDF (reference sequence). This CDR3 contains 17 residues. The CDR3 sequence: CATSRDQGLAGTYEQYF. The CDR3 nucleotides read TGTGCCACCAGCAGAGATCAAGGACTAGCGGGTACCTACGAGCAGTACTTC.

The gene calls are TRBV7-6 and TRBJ2-7; no reliable D call. Trimming took off 2 bases at V and 7 bases at J, with 6 bases between the two ends. This CDR3 region has 11 residues. Germline V gene lookup returns CDR1 SGHVS and CDR2 FNYEAQ. The CDR3 DNA follows: TGTGCCAGCAGCTTATATGGGGAGCAGTACTTC. This gives the protein CASSLYGEQYF.